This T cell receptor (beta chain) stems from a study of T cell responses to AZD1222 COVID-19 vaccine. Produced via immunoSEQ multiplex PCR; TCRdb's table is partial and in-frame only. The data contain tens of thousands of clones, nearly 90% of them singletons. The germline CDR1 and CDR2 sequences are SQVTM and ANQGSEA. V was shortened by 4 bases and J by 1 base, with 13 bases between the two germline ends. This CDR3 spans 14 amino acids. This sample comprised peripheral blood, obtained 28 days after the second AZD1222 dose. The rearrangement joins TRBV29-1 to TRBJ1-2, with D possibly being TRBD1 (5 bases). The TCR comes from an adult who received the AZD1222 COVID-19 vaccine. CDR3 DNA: TGCAGCGTTGCCGCCCCGGGGCTTAACTATGGCTACACCTTC. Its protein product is CSVAAPGLNYGYTF.